Below, 16 T cell receptor beta chains from the same sample are listed, as sequenced in a study of PD-L1 blockade in urothelial cancer. The sample's time point: peripheral blood 6 weeks after treatment start. Produced via immunoSEQ multiplex PCR; TCRdb's table is partial and in-frame only. The sample consists of 40,000 to 50,000 clones, 75% to 90% of them appearing once. Here the sequenced sample was PBMCs, taken around atezolizumab (anti-PD-L1) treatment. These receptors all stem from a man in his sixties with urothelial cancer.

This chain connects TRBV10-3 to TRBJ1-5, with D possibly being TRBD1 (6 bases). Trimming took 4 bases from V and 2 from J, leaving 9 bases between them. The V gene's germline CDR1 is ENHRY and CDR2 SYGVKD. The CDR3 extends over 14 amino acids. CDR3 nucleotide sequence: TGTGCCATCAGTGGGGCAGGGGGCAATCAGCCCCAGCATTTT. Its translation is CAISGAGGNQPQHF.

This chain connects TRBV5-8 to TRBJ2-7, with D maybe TRBD1 (6 bases). Per the germline V gene, CDR1 is SGHTS and CDR2 is YDEGEE. CDR3 length equals 15 residues. Trimming took 2 bases from V and 4 from J, leaving 16 bases between them. This CDR3 reads CASSFTGTRRYEQYF. The CDR3 coding sequence is TGTGCCAGCAGCTTTACCGGGACACGAAGGTACGAGCAGTACTTC.

The rearrangement uses TRBV9 and TRBJ2-7; TRBD1 matches at 7 bases. V trimming: 4 bases; J trimming: 5 bases; junction bases outside the gene matches: 12. The CDR3 extends over 15 amino acids. Per the germline V gene, CDR1 is SGDLS and CDR2 is YYNGEE. The CDR3 spells CASSPEGATPHEQYF. The CDR3 coding sequence is TGTGCCAGCAGCCCCGAGGGGGCAACTCCCCACGAGCAGTACTTC.

This CDR3 is CASSLTGTHQPQHF. CDR3 coding DNA: TGTGCCAGCAGCCTGACAGGGACTCATCAGCCCCAGCATTTT. The J gene is TRBJ1-5, the V gene TRBV27, with 7 bases fitting TRBD1. Trimming at V came to 6 bases and at J to 5 bases, leaving 7 bases not matched to a gene. The CDR3 has 14 amino acids. Germline CDR1 reads MNHEY; CDR2 reads SMNVEV (reference sequence).

The chain employs TRBV30 and TRBJ1-2, with no clear D. Trimming took off 0 bases at V and 0 bases at J, with 8 bases between the two ends. Germline CDR1 and CDR2: GTSNPN and SVGIG (reference sequence). The CDR3 contains 14 residues. In DNA form, the CDR3 reads TGTGCCTGGAGTGTACGAGGAGCTAACTATGGCTACACCTTC. Protein product: CAWSVRGANYGYTF.

The chain links TRBV28 to TRBJ1-1; 9 nucleotides align to TRBD1. CDR3 length equals 13 residues. The germline V gene has CDR1 MDHEN and CDR2 SYDVKM. The trim removed 8 bases at V and 1 base at J, leaving 2 bases unmatched. The CDR3 is CASWDRANTEAFF. CDR3 nucleotide sequence: TGTGCCAGCTGGGACAGGGCGAACACTGAAGCTTTCTTT.

This rearrangement joins TRBV4-1 to TRBJ1-2; possibly TRBD1 for D (5 bases). The CDR3 has 15 amino acids. Trimming removed 6 bases from V and 5 bases from J, with 19 bases in between. Looked up from germline, CDR1 is MGHRA and CDR2 is YSYEKL. CDR3 region: CASRSTGSVGYGYTF. CDR3 in DNA: TGCGCCAGCAGGAGTACAGGTTCCGTAGGGTATGGCTACACCTTC.

A note on this clone: One end of the junction fails to match germline, which may point to a read error. The chain is built from TRBV7-7 and TRBJ2-3; TRBD2 matches 11 bases. This CDR3 has 15 residues. In germline, CDR1 is SSHAT, CDR2 FNYEAQ (reference sequence). The CDR3 DNA follows: TGTGCTAGCAGCTATAGCGGGGGGGCCGGAGATACGCAGTATTTT. Amino acid sequence: CASSYSGGAGDTQYF.

The V gene is TRBV7-2, the J gene TRBJ2-7; TRBD1 aligns across 9 bases. CDR1 and CDR2 from the germline V gene are SGHTA and FQGNSA. This CDR3 has 14 residues. The trim removed 6 bases at V and 1 base at J, leaving 4 bases unmatched. The CDR3 nucleotides read TGTGCCAGCAGTAGGGACAGGGCATCCTACGAGCAGTACTTC. Encoded protein: CASSRDRASYEQYF.

The genes are TRBV19 and TRBJ1-2, with D possibly TRBD1 on 6 matching bases. CDR3 length: 11 residues. Germline V lookup: CDR1 LNHDA, CDR2 SQIVND (reference sequence). The CDR3 reads CATGISYGYTF. In nucleotides, the CDR3 is TGTGCTACAGGGATCTCCTATGGCTACACCTTC.

The chain combines TRBV7-3 with TRBJ2-1; 8 bases fit TRBD2. Per the germline V gene, CDR1 is SGHTA and CDR2 is FQGTGA. V shed 5 bases, J shed 7 bases, and the junction held 7 bases outside the gene matches. This CDR3 is built from 14 residues. This CDR3 reads CASSPAGVVNEQFF. CDR3 bases: TGTGCCAGCAGCCCAGCGGGGGTTGTGAATGAGCAGTTCTTC.

CDR3 DNA: TGTGCCAGCAGCCGGCAGGGGGAAGAGACCCAGTACTTC. As protein: CASSRQGEETQYF. The rearrangement uses TRBV6-5 and TRBJ2-5; the match to TRBD1 covers 7 bases. The CDR3 totals 13 residues. V dropped 6 bases and J dropped 3; count of bases not matched to a gene: 4. Per germline, CDR1 MNHEY and CDR2 SVGAGI.

V usage is TRBV27 and J usage is TRBJ1-6; 7 bases map to TRBD1. The CDR3 totals 17 residues. Looked up from germline, CDR1 is MNHEY and CDR2 is SMNVEV (reference sequence). V dropped 5 bases and J dropped 12; count of bases not matched to a gene: 19. CDR3 in amino acids: CASSPLASPGTVLPLHF. CDR3 nucleotides: TGTGCCAGCAGTCCTTTGGCGAGTCCCGGGACAGTATTACCCCTCCACTTT.

In nucleotides, the CDR3 is TGCAGCGTTGAGGGACAGGGGACCCACTATGGCTACACCTTC. This translates into CSVEGQGTHYGYTF. This chain joins TRBV29-1 and TRBJ1-2, with TRBD1 matching over 10 bases. V lost 3 bases and J lost 3; bases outside the gene matches: 4. The length of the CDR3 is 14 residues. CDR1 is SQVTM, CDR2 ANQGSEA, per germline.

J is TRBJ2-1 and V is TRBV7-9; maybe TRBD2 (6 bases). The V gene lost 1 base and the J gene lost 6 bases, with 19 bases spanning the gap. CDR1 and CDR2 from the germline V gene are SEHNR and FQNEAQ (reference sequence). CDR3 length equals 17 residues. DNA for the CDR3: TGTGCCAGCAGCTTAGTCGTCGGGGGACGTACGGGCAATGAGCAGTTCTTC. Translating gives CASSLVVGGRTGNEQFF.

The chain couples TRBV5-6 to TRBJ2-5, with 11 bases matching TRBD2. Germline values: CDR1 SGHDT, CDR2 YYEEEE. Unmatched junction bases numbered 9, after V lost 6 bases and J lost 5 bases. The CDR3 is 15 residues long. CDR3 nucleotide sequence: TGTGCCAGCACCCCGGGACTAGCGGCTGGGGAGACCCAGTACTTC. Residues: CASTPGLAAGETQYF.